One and the same sample provided the 23 T cell receptor beta chains below, sequenced in a study of blood T cell repertoires in COVID-19. Clones were read by immunoSEQ multiplex PCR, and TCRdb kept only the in-frame ones, dropping some. This repertoire shows 100,000 to 150,000 clones, around 70% found once; its top ten account for around 6.2%. Sequenced material: peripheral blood. The source of these receptors is an elderly man with COVID-19, enrolled during active disease.

This clone was seen just once. The gene calls are TRBV2 and TRBJ1-5; 7 bases are a match to TRBD1. There are 14 residues in the CDR3. V dropped 1 base and J dropped 5; count of bases not matched to a gene: 2. CDR1 and CDR2 from the germline V gene are SNHLY and FYNNEI. The CDR3 sequence: CASSEGQGHQPQHF. CDR3 in DNA: TGTGCCAGCAGTGAAGGACAGGGCCATCAGCCCCAGCATTTT.

V gene TRBV11-3 combines with J gene TRBJ1-1; 10 positions match TRBD1. Germline loops: CDR1 SGHNT, CDR2 YENEEA. With V trimmed by 6 bases and J by 11 bases, 15 bases remained unmatched. The CDR3 has 15 amino acids. The CDR3 region has the DNA TGTGCCAGCAGTACCCTGACAGGGGGCTGGAAGGAGGCTTTCTTT. Protein: CASSTLTGGWKEAFF.

This clone was counted a single time. The CDR3 spells CSVGQGFNEQYF. CDR3 bases: TGCAGCGTCGGACAGGGTTTCAACGAGCAGTACTTC. The chain is built from TRBV29-1 and TRBJ2-7; the match to TRBD1 covers 8 bases. V gave up 6 bases and J gave up 5 bases; unmatched junction bases: 6. Germline CDR1 and CDR2: SQVTM and ANQGSEA. The CDR3 contains 12 residues.

The gene calls are TRBV28 and TRBJ1-5; the match to TRBD1 covers 9 bases. Germline V gene lookup returns CDR1 MDHEN and CDR2 SYDVKM. With V trimmed by 7 bases and J by 5 bases, 6 bases remained unmatched. The CDR3 runs 14 residues. CDR3 coding DNA: TGTGCCAGCAACGAAGGACAGGGGCATCAGCCCCAGCATTTT. Its protein product is CASNEGQGHQPQHF. Variable domain in full (rest from reference TRBV28 and TRBJ1-5): DVKVTQSSRYLVKRTGEKVFLECVQDMDHENMFWYRQDPGLGLRLIYFSYDVKMKEKGDIPEGYSVSREKKERFSLILESASTNQTSMYLCASNEGQGHQPQHFGDGTRLSIL.

The chain recombines TRBV6-5 with TRBJ2-4; 10 nucleotides match TRBD2. The CDR3 contains 14 residues. Germline loops: CDR1 MNHEY, CDR2 SVGAGI. The junction had 5 bases not matched to a gene; V was cut back by 5 bases and J by 7 bases. As DNA, the CDR3 is TGTGCCAGCAGTAATAGCGGGGGGCGGAACATTCAGTACTTC. Protein: CASSNSGGRNIQYF.

This clone was counted only a few times. The chain carries TRBV2 and TRBJ2-2, with D possibly matching TRBD1 (5 bases). The CDR3 has 14 amino acids. Germline V gene data show CDR1 as SNHLY and CDR2 as FYNNEI. Trimming cost V 2 bases and J 7 bases, with 11 bases left between them. CDR3 nucleotide sequence: TGTGCCAGCAGTGAAATGGGGCAGGACGGGGAGCTGTTTTTT. The encoded protein is CASSEMGQDGELFF.

This chain connects TRBV28 to TRBJ1-4, with 10 positions matching TRBD1. The ends lost 5 bases at V and 7 bases at J; junction bases unmatched: 10. Germline CDR1 reads MDHEN; CDR2 reads SYDVKM. This CDR3 spans 16 amino acids. For the CDR3, the DNA is TGTGCCAGCAGTCCTTCTGAGACAGGGGGCAGTGAAAAACTGTTTTTT. It encodes CASSPSETGGSEKLFF.

The chain has TRBV29-1 and TRBJ2-1, with 12 bases aligning to TRBD2. The germline V gene has CDR1 SQVTM and CDR2 ANQGSEA. The V and J ends lost 6 bases and 5 bases, in that order; junction bases with no gene match: 5. This CDR3 spans 14 amino acids. In DNA form, the CDR3 reads TGCAGCGTAGCGGGACTAGCGGGCAACAATGAGCAGTTCTTC. Protein: CSVAGLAGNNEQFF.

The CDR3 sequence is CAVGDEQFF. The CDR3, as DNA: TGTGCCGTCGGAGATGAGCAGTTCTTC. The chain uses TRBV12-3 or TRBV12-4 and TRBJ2-1; no firm D call. The V gene lost 11 bases and the J gene lost 8 bases, with 7 bases spanning the gap. The CDR3 sequence is 9 residues long.

The rearrangement joins TRBV13 to TRBJ2-3; TRBD2 aligns across 13 bases. V lost 5 bases, J lost 5 bases, and 7 bases stayed unmatched. Germline-derived CDR1 and CDR2 are PRHDT and FYEKMQ (reference sequence). This CDR3 spans 16 amino acids. The DNA for the CDR3 is TGTGCCAGCAGCCAAGGACTAGCGGGAGTAATAGATACGCAGTATTTT. Residues: CASSQGLAGVIDTQYF.

The rearrangement joins TRBV29-1 to TRBJ2-3; no definite D call. The CDR3 sequence is 13 residues long. Per the germline V gene, CDR1 is SQVTM and CDR2 is ANQGSEA. V was trimmed by 7 bases and J by 1 base, leaving 12 bases between them. CDR3 residues: CSGSKSGTDTQYF. CDR3 in DNA: TGCAGCGGGAGTAAGAGTGGCACAGATACGCAGTATTTT.

This clone has a single count. V usage is TRBV28 and J usage is TRBJ1-2; D is unresolved. CDR3 size: 14 residues. Germline CDR1 reads MDHEN; CDR2 reads SYDVKM. Trimming removed 6 bases from V and 4 bases from J, with 15 bases in between. The CDR3 DNA sequence: TGTGCCAGCAGCCCCTTCCGGGAACCCTATGGCTACACCTTC. Its protein is CASSPFREPYGYTF.

The V call is TRBV30, the J call TRBJ1-3; a possible D gene is TRBD1 (6 bases). Germline V gene data show CDR1 as GTSNPN and CDR2 as SVGIG (reference sequence). Trimming took off 5 bases at V and 4 bases at J, with 15 bases between the two ends. This CDR3 region has 14 residues. The CDR3 bases are TGTGCCTGGGGAAGAGGGGGAAAAGGAAACACCATATATTTT. Translating it yields CAWGRGGKGNTIYF.

J is TRBJ2-7 and V is TRBV6-6, with 7 bases identical to TRBD2. The junction had 10 bases not matched to a gene; V was cut back by 2 bases and J by 6 bases. Germline assignment: CDR1 MNHNY and CDR2 SVGAGI (reference sequence). This CDR3 is built from 15 residues. The DNA for the CDR3 is TGTGCCAGCAGTTACCCCGGGACTACCGTGTTCGAGCAGTACTTC. It specifies CASSYPGTTVFEQYF.

The genes are TRBV6-5 and TRBJ1-2; tentative D call: TRBD1 (5 bases). The V end was cut by 10 bases, the J end by 6 bases, with 15 bases between. Germline CDR1 reads MNHEY; CDR2 reads SVGAGI. This CDR3 has 12 amino acids. The CDR3, as DNA: TGTGCCACTCAGACAGACGCCGATGGCTACACCTTC. Its protein is CATQTDADGYTF.

The rearrangement links TRBV6-2 or TRBV6-3 to TRBJ2-1, with 9 bases lining up with TRBD2. V shed 5 bases, J shed 0 bases, and the junction held 5 bases outside the gene matches. This CDR3 spans 16 amino acids. The germline gives CDR1 MNHEY, CDR2 SVGEGT. The CDR3 DNA reads TGTGCCAGCAGTCGGGTTAGCGGGAGCTCCTACAATGAGCAGTTCTTC. Its translation: CASSRVSGSSYNEQFF.

The chain uses TRBV6-5 and TRBJ1-5; 7 bases map to TRBD1. The CDR3 is 15 residues long. Per germline, CDR1 MNHEY and CDR2 SVGAGI. V trimming: 4 bases; J trimming: 0 bases; junction bases outside the gene matches: 3. The CDR3 reads CASSFTGDSNQPQHF. CDR3 coding DNA: TGTGCCAGCAGTTTCACAGGGGATAGCAATCAGCCCCAGCATTTT.

This clone was observed a handful of times. The chain has TRBV19 and TRBJ1-1; 8 bases are shared with TRBD1. The length of the CDR3 is 13 residues. J lost 4 bases, V lost 6 bases, and 4 bases had no gene match. The germline V gene encodes CDR1 LNHDA and CDR2 SQIVND (reference sequence). In DNA, the CDR3 is TGTGCCAGTAGCAGACAGGGGAGCACTGAAGCTTTCTTT. As protein: CASSRQGSTEAFF.

In this sample, this clone turned up a few times. This chain joins TRBV28 and TRBJ1-4; TRBD1 aligns across 10 bases. The CDR3 is 15 residues long. The germline gives CDR1 MDHEN, CDR2 SYDVKM. V lost 4 bases to trimming and J lost 7 bases; unmatched junction nucleotides: 6. The CDR3 is CASSSPTGGREKLFF. For the CDR3, the DNA is TGTGCCAGCAGTTCCCCGACAGGGGGCCGTGAAAAACTGTTTTTT.

The gene calls are TRBV7-2 and TRBJ2-3; 8 bases agree with TRBD2. V dropped 3 bases and J dropped 3; count of bases not matched to a gene: 5. CDR1 and CDR2 from the germline V gene are SGHTA and FQGNSA. The CDR3 is 15 residues long. The CDR3 reads CASSFLLAATDTQYF. As DNA, the CDR3 is TGTGCCAGCAGCTTCCTACTAGCGGCTACAGATACGCAGTATTTT.

The chain couples TRBV19 to TRBJ2-5, with TRBD2 identical over 7 bases. The CDR3 runs to 13 residues. Germline CDR1 is LNHDA and CDR2 is SQIVND (reference sequence). J gave up 5 bases and V 4 bases, and 4 bases lay outside the gene matches. The CDR3 DNA reads as TGTGCCAGTAGTACCACTAGCGTTGAGACCCAGTACTTC. It encodes CASSTTSVETQYF. The complete variable domain, with remaining parts taken from reference TRBV19 and TRBJ2-5, reads DGGITQSPKYLFRKEGQNVTLSCEQNLNHDAMYWYRQDPGQGLRLIYYSQIVNDFQKGDIAEGYSVSREKKESFPLTVTSAQKNPTAFYLCASSTTSVETQYFGPGTRLLVL.

The gene calls are TRBV9 and TRBJ2-2, with 10 nucleotides matching TRBD1. The V and J ends lost 4 bases and 6 bases, in that order; junction bases with no gene match: 6. Germline V gene sequence: CDR1 SGDLS, CDR2 YYNGEE. The CDR3 sequence is 15 residues long. The CDR3 DNA reads TGTGCCAGCAGCCCCCGGGACAGGGGCGCCGGGGAGCTGTTTTTT. This sequence encodes CASSPRDRGAGELFF.

The chain recombines TRBV13 with TRBJ2-7; the match to TRBD2 covers 10 bases. The CDR3 length is 19 residues. Germline lookup yields CDR1 PRHDT and CDR2 FYEKMQ (reference sequence). The ends lost 5 bases at V and 6 bases at J; junction bases unmatched: 22. In nucleotides, the CDR3 is TGTGCCAGCAGCCCACGACAGGGTGTTTGTCTAGCGGGAGCTTGCGAGCAGTACTTC. Translated: CASSPRQGVCLAGACEQYF.